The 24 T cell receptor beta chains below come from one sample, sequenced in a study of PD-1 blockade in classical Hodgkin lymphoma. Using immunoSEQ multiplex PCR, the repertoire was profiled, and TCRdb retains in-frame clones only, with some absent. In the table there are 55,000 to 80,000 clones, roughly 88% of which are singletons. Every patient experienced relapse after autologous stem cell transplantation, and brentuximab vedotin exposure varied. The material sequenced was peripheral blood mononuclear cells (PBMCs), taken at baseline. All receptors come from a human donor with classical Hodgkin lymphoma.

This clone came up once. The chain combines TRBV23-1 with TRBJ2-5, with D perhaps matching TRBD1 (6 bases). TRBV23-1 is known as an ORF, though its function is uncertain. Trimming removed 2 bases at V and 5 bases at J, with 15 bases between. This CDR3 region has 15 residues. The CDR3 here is CASSQRVRGVETQYF. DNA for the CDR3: TGCGCCAGCAGTCAAAGGGTCAGGGGTGTCGAGACCCAGTACTTC.

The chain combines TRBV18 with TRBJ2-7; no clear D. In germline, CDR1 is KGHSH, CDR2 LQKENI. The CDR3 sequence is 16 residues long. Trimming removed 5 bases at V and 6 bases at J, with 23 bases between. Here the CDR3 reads CASSTSRTTTTIEQYF. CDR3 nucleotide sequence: TGTGCCAGCTCAACAAGTAGAACTACTACTACTATCGAGCAGTACTTC.

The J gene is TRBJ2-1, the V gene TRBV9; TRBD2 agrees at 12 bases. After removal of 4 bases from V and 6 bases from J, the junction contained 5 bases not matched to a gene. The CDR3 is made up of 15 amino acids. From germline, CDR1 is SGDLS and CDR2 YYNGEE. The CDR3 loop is CASSPPSGGANEQFF. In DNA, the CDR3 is TGTGCCAGCAGCCCCCCTAGCGGGGGGGCCAATGAGCAGTTCTTC.

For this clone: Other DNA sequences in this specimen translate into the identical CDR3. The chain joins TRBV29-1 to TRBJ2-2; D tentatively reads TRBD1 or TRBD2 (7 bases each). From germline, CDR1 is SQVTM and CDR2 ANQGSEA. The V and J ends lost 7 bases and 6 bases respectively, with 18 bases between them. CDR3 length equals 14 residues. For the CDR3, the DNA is TGCAGCGCGGGATGGGGGAGGGGGCCCGGGGAGCTGTTTTTT. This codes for CSAGWGRGPGELFF.

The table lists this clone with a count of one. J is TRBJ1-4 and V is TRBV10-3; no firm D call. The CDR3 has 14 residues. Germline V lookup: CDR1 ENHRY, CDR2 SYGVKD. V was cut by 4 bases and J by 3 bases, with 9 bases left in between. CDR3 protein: CAISAVQPNEKLFF. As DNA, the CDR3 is TGTGCCATCAGTGCGGTACAACCTAATGAAAAACTGTTTTTT.

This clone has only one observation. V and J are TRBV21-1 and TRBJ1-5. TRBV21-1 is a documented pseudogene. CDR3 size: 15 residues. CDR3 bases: TGTGCCAGCACCCCGTCCACCGATAGCAATCAGCCCCAGCATTTT. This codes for CASTPSTDSNQPQHF.

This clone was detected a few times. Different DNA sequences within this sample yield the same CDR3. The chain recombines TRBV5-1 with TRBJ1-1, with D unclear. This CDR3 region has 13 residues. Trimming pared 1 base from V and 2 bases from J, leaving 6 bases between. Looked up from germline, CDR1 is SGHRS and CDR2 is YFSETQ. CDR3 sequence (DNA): TGCGCCAGCAGCTTGCGGGATAACACTGAAGCTTTCTTT. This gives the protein CASSLRDNTEAFF.

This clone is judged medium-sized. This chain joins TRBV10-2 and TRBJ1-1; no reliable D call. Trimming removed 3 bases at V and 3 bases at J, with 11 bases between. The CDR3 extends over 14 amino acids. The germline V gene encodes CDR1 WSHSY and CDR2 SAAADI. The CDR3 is CASSELEDDTEAFF. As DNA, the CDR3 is TGCGCCAGCAGTGAACTGGAGGACGACACTGAAGCTTTCTTT.

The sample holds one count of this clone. The CDR3 coding sequence is TGCGCCAGCAGCCGGGGGCCCCCTAATTCACCCCTCCACTTT. Protein: CASSRGPPNSPLHF. The chain uses TRBV4-3 and TRBJ1-6; perhaps TRBD1 as D (6 bases). V dropped 4 bases and J dropped 6 bases, with 10 bases sitting between them. The CDR3 consists of 14 residues. Germline assignment: CDR1 LGHNA and CDR2 YSLEER.

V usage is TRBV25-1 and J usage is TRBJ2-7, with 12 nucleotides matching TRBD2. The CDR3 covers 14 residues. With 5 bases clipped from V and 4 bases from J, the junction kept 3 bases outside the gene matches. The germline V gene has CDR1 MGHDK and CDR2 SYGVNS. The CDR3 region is CASSTGTSGYEQYF. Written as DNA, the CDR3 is TGTGCCAGCAGTACCGGGACTAGCGGGTACGAGCAGTACTTC.

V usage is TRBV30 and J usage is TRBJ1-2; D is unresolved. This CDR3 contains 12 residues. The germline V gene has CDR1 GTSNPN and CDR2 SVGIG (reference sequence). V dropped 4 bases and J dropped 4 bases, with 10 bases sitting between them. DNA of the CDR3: TGTGCCTGGAACGGCCTCGGCTATGGCTACACCTTC. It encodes CAWNGLGYGYTF.

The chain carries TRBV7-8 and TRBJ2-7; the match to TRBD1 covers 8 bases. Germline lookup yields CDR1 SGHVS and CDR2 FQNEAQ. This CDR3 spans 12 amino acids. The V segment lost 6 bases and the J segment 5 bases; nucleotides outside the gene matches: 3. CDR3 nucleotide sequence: TGTGCCAGCAGGCAGGGGGCTGACGAGCAGTACTTC. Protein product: CASRQGADEQYF.

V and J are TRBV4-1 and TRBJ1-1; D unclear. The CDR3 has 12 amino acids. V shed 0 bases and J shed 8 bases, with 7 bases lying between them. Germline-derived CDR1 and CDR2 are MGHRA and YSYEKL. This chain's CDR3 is CASSQDGGEAFF. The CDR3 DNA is TGCGCCAGCAGCCAAGATGGAGGGGAAGCTTTCTTT.

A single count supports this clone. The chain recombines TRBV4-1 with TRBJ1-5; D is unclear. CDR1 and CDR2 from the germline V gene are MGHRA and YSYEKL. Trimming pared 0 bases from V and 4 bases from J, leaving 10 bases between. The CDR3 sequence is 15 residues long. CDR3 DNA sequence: TGCGCCAGCAGCCAAGAACCTCCGGGTAATCAGCCCCAGCATTTT. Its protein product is CASSQEPPGNQPQHF.

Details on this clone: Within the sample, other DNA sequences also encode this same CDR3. This CDR3 reads CASSGPTSGGATGELFF. The CDR3 DNA follows: TGTGCCAGCAGCGGGCCGACTAGCGGGGGGGCAACCGGGGAGCTGTTTTTT. This chain connects TRBV11-3 to TRBJ2-2; TRBD2 agrees at 14 bases. CDR1 is SGHNT, CDR2 YENEEA, per germline. V shed 5 bases, J shed 5 bases, and the junction held 7 bases outside the gene matches. This CDR3 region has 17 residues.

As DNA, the CDR3 is TGTGCCAGCAGTTTGTTGGGAAGCGGGACCGGGGAGCTGTTTTTT. This translates into CASSLLGSGTGELFF. The rearrangement links TRBV28 to TRBJ2-2, with D perhaps TRBD2 (6 bases). The V end lost 3 bases, the J end lost 5 bases, and 13 bases lay between the germline ends. The CDR3 totals 15 residues. Per germline, CDR1 MDHEN and CDR2 SYDVKM.

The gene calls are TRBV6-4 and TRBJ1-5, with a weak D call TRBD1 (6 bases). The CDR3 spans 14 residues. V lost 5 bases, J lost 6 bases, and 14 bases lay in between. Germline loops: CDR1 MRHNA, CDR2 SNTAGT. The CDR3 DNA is TGTGCCAGCAGTCCACAGGAAGGGGGTCAGCCCCAGCATTTT. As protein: CASSPQEGGQPQHF.

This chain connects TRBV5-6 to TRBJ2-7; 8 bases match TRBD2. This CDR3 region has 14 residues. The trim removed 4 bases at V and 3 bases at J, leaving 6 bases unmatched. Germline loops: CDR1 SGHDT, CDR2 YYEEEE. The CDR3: CASSNGGGYYEQYF. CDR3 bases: TGTGCCAGCAGCAACGGGGGGGGCTACTACGAGCAGTACTTC.

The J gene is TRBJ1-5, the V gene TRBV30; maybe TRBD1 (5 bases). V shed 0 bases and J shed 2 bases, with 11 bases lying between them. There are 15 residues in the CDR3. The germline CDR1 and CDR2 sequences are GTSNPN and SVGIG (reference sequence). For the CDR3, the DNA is TGTGCCTGGAGTGTACCCTCGACAGGCAATCAGCCCCAGCATTTT. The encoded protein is CAWSVPSTGNQPQHF. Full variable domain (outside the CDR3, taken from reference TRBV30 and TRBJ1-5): SQTIHQWPATLVQPVGSPLSLECTVEGTSNPNLYWYRQAAGRGLQLLFYSVGIGQISSEVPQNLSASRPQDRQFILSSKKLLLSDSGFYLCAWSVPSTGNQPQHFGDGTRLSIL.

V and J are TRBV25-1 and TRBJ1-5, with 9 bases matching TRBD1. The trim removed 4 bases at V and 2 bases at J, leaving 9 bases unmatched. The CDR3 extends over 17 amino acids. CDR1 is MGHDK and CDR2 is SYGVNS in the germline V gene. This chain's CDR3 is CASSGIQGARCNQPQHF. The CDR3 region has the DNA TGTGCCAGCAGTGGAATACAGGGGGCAAGGTGCAATCAGCCCCAGCATTTT.

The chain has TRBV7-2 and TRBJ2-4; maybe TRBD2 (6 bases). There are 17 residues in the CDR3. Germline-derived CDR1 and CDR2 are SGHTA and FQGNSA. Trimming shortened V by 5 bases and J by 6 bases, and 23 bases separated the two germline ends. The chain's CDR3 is CASSPNHISVGGNIQYF. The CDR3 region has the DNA TGTGCCAGCAGCCCCAACCACATTAGCGTGGGGGGAAACATTCAGTACTTC.

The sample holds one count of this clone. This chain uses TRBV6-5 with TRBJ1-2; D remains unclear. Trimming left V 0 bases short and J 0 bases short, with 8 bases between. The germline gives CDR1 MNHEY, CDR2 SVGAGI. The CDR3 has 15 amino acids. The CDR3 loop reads CASSYSITSNYGYTF. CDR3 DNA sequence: TGTGCCAGCAGTTACTCGATAACTTCTAACTATGGCTACACCTTC.

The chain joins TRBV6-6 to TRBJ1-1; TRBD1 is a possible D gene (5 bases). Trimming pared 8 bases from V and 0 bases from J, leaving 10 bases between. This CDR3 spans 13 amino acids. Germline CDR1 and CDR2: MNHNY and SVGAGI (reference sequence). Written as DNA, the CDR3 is TGTGCCAGCGCGTGGGGGTTGAACACTGAAGCTTTCTTT. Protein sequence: CASAWGLNTEAFF.

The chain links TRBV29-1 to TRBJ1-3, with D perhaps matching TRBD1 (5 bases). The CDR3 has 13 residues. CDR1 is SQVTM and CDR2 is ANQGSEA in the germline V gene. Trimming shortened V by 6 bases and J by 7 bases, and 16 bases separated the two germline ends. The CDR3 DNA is TGCAGCGTGACCCTGGGACTGGGGAACACCATATATTTT. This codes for CSVTLGLGNTIYF.